Following are 18 T cell receptor beta chains from one sample sequenced in a study of blood T cell repertoires in COVID-19. Using immunoSEQ multiplex PCR, the repertoire was profiled, and TCRdb retains in-frame clones only, with some absent. The sample carries over 150,000 clones, about 80% recorded once. The sample taken for sequencing was peripheral blood. These receptors were obtained from a woman between 65 and 79 years old with acute or convalescent COVID-19.

The rearrangement joins TRBV7-9 to TRBJ2-6; 7 bases align to TRBD1. CDR1 and CDR2 from the germline V gene are SEHNR and FQNEAQ (reference sequence). V gave up 5 bases and J gave up 4 bases; unmatched junction bases: 11. The CDR3 covers 17 residues. DNA of the CDR3: TGTGCCAGCAGCCCAGTGACAGGGATAGTCGGGGCCAACGTCCTGACTTTC. Translating it yields CASSPVTGIVGANVLTF.

CDR3 DNA: TGTGCCAGCTCCCCCGGGACAGGGGAATGGAACACTGAAGCTTTCTTT. Amino acids: CASSPGTGEWNTEAFF. The chain is built from TRBV18 and TRBJ1-1, with 10 bases fitting TRBD1. V shed 6 bases and J 1 base; nucleotides not matched to a gene: 8. Per the germline V gene, CDR1 is KGHSH and CDR2 is LQKENI. The CDR3 extends over 16 amino acids.

The rearrangement links TRBV6-5 to TRBJ1-6; weak D call: TRBD1 (6 bases). Germline V gene lookup returns CDR1 MNHEY and CDR2 SVGAGI. Trimming removed 7 bases from V and 7 bases from J, with 17 bases in between. CDR3 length: 15 amino acids. The CDR3 bases are TGTGCCAGCAACCAAAACAGGGTTCGGAATTCACCCCTCCACTTT. Its protein is CASNQNRVRNSPLHF.

This clone was observed a handful of times. The V and J genes are TRBV19 and TRBJ1-1, with 9 bases aligning to TRBD1. CDR3 length equals 12 residues. The V and J ends lost 5 bases and 6 bases, in that order; junction bases with no gene match: 1. CDR1 and CDR2 (germline): LNHDA, SQIVND (reference sequence). CDR3 nucleotide sequence: TGTGCCAGTAGTGACAGGGGGTCTGAAGCTTTCTTT. It encodes CASSDRGSEAFF.

CDR3: CASSPLSRGHGEAFF. The DNA of the CDR3 is TGTGCCAGCTCACCACTTTCCAGGGGGCACGGTGAAGCTTTCTTT. This chain links TRBV18 with TRBJ1-1; 8 bases fit TRBD1. The CDR3 covers 15 residues. Trimming at V came to 1 base and at J to 7 bases, leaving 8 bases not matched to a gene. CDR1 and CDR2 from the germline V gene are KGHSH and LQKENI.

This clone was seen just once. V is TRBV29-1 and J is TRBJ1-2; 8 nucleotides agree with TRBD1. With 3 bases clipped from V and 8 bases from J, the junction kept 14 bases outside the gene matches. The CDR3 length is 15 residues. CDR1 and CDR2 (germline): SQVTM, ANQGSEA. DNA for the CDR3: TGCAGCGTTGATACGACTCAGGGGGCGGTTTGGGGCTACACCTTC. Protein sequence: CSVDTTQGAVWGYTF.

In its sample, this clone was seen once. The chain joins TRBV20-1 to TRBJ2-1; 9 nucleotides agree with TRBD2. Germline V CDR1 and CDR2: DFQATT, SNEGSKA (reference sequence). V shed 3 bases, J shed 7 bases, and the junction held 7 bases outside the gene matches. The CDR3 spans 14 residues. CDR3 residues: CSASILAGLNEQFF. The CDR3, as DNA: TGCAGTGCTAGTATCCTAGCGGGATTGAATGAGCAGTTCTTC.

This clone was detected only a few times. The V and J genes are TRBV5-1 and TRBJ2-1, with 8 bases that match TRBD2. V lost 1 base, J lost 7 bases, and 7 bases stayed unmatched. Germline CDR1 SGHRS, CDR2 YFSETQ. CDR3 length: 15 amino acids. CDR3 DNA sequence: TGCGCCAGCAGCTTGTCGGCGGGAGGCTCTAATGAGCAGTTCTTC. It is translated as CASSLSAGGSNEQFF.

V is TRBV24-1 and J is TRBJ2-3; tentatively, D is TRBD2 (5 bases). The CDR3 extends over 16 amino acids. V lost 3 bases and J 0 bases, leaving 12 bases between the germline ends. CDR1 is KGHDR, CDR2 SFDVKD, per germline. The CDR3 is CATSDGRLTSTDTQYF. The DNA of the CDR3 is TGTGCCACCAGTGATGGGAGACTGACTAGCACAGATACGCAGTATTTT.

This clone occurred once. The genes are TRBV19 and TRBJ1-2; the D gene is possibly TRBD1 (5 bases). CDR1 and CDR2 (germline): LNHDA, SQIVND (reference sequence). This CDR3 has 16 amino acids. V was clipped by 5 bases and J by 0 bases, with 16 bases between them. CDR3 nucleotide sequence: TGTGCCAGTAGTGCTTGGGCGGGACGAGCTAACTATGGCTACACCTTC. Protein: CASSAWAGRANYGYTF.

V is TRBV19 and J is TRBJ2-5, with TRBD2 matching over 9 bases. The CDR3 totals 16 residues. The V segment lost 6 bases and the J segment 3 bases; nucleotides outside the gene matches: 11. Germline-derived CDR1 and CDR2 are LNHDA and SQIVND (reference sequence). The CDR3 DNA follows: TGTGCCAGTAGACCCTCGAGACTAGCGGCCGAAGAGACCCAGTACTTC. It translates to CASRPSRLAAEETQYF.

V gene TRBV7-9 combines with J gene TRBJ1-2; D not resolved. The CDR3 is made up of 12 amino acids. V was trimmed by 5 bases and J by 5 bases, leaving 9 bases between them. Germline V CDR1 and CDR2: SEHNR, FQNEAQ (reference sequence). Here the CDR3 DNA reads TGTGCCAGCAGCCGAACGGGGTATGGCTACACCTTC. Its translation is CASSRTGYGYTF.

This chain uses TRBV7-8 with TRBJ2-3, with 7 bases that match TRBD2. CDR1 SGHVS and CDR2 FQNEAQ come from the germline V gene. The CDR3 covers 15 residues. J gave up 4 bases and V 3 bases, and 7 bases lay outside the gene matches. CDR3 region: CASSLRENFADTQYF. Here the CDR3 DNA reads TGTGCCAGCAGCTTGCGGGAGAACTTCGCAGATACGCAGTATTTT.

V and J are TRBV5-6 and TRBJ2-4; 7 bases map to TRBD1. The CDR3 length is 16 residues. V shed 1 base, J shed 1 base, and the junction held 5 bases outside the gene matches. Germline CDR1 reads SGHDT; CDR2 reads YYEEEE. DNA of the CDR3: TGTGCCAGCAGCTTGATCCCGGGACAGGCCAAAAACATTCAGTACTTC. Protein sequence: CASSLIPGQAKNIQYF.

This sequence joins TRBV24-1 and TRBJ2-7; 7 bases line up with TRBD1. CDR1 is KGHDR and CDR2 is SFDVKD in the germline V gene. With V trimmed by 3 bases and J by 6 bases, 7 bases remained unmatched. The CDR3 is 14 residues long. CDR3 in amino acids: CATSDNRGWLEQYF. In nucleotides, the CDR3 is TGTGCCACCAGTGATAACAGGGGATGGCTCGAGCAGTACTTC.

The V and J genes are TRBV7-2 and TRBJ1-1; D is perhaps TRBD1 (5 bases). The CDR3 is 15 residues long. The V end lost 5 bases, the J end lost 2 bases, and 15 bases lay between the germline ends. The germline gives CDR1 SGHTA, CDR2 FQGNSA. CDR3 loop: CASSLQQVSNTEAFF. For the CDR3, the DNA is TGTGCCAGCAGCCTCCAACAGGTATCTAACACTGAAGCTTTCTTT.

The rearrangement joins TRBV25-1 to TRBJ2-1; tentatively, D is TRBD1 (6 bases). Trimming removed 3 bases from V and 8 bases from J, with 11 bases in between. Germline V CDR1 and CDR2: MGHDK, SYGVNS. This CDR3 region has 13 residues. The CDR3 region is CASSEIQGHEQFF. The CDR3 DNA follows: TGTGCCAGCAGTGAGATACAGGGACATGAGCAGTTCTTC.

The chain uses TRBV6-5 and TRBJ2-6; 7 bases are shared with TRBD1. Per the germline V gene, CDR1 is MNHEY and CDR2 is SVGAGI. Unmatched junction bases numbered 4, after V lost 6 bases and J lost 2 bases. This CDR3 is 15 amino acids long. For the CDR3, the DNA is TGTGCCAGCAGGACAGGGTCCGCTGGGGCCAACGTCCTGACTTTC. It codes for CASRTGSAGANVLTF.